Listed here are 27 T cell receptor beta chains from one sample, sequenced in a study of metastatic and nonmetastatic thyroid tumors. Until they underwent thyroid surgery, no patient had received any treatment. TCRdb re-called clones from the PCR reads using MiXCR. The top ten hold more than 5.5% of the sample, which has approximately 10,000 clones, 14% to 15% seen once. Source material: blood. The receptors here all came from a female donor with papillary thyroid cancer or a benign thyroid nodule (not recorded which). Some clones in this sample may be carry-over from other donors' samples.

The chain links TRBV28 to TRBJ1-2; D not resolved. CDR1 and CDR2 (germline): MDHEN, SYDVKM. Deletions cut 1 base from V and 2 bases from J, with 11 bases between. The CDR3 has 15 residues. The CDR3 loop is CASSLSGQLNYGYTF. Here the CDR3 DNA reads TGTGCCAGCAGTTTATCCGGGCAGTTGAACTATGGCTACACCTTC.

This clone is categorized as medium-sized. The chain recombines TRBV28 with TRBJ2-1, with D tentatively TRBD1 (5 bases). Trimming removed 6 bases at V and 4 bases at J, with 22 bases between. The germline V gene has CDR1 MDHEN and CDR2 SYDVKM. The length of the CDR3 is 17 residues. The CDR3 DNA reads TGTGCCAGCAGCTCCCCTTTAGCCAGGGTCGCTTACAATGAGCAGTTCTTC. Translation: CASSSPLARVAYNEQFF.

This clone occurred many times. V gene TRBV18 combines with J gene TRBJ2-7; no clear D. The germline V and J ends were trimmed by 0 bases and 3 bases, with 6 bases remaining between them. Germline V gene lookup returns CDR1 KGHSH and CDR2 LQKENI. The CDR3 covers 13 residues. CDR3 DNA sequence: TGTGCCAGCTCACCACCAGTTAACTACGAGCAGTACTTC. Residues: CASSPPVNYEQYF.

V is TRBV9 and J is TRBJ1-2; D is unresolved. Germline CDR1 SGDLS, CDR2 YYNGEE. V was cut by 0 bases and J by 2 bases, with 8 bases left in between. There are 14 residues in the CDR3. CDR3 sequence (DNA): TGTGCCAGCAGCGTAGTTCCAGGCAACTATGGCTACACCTTC. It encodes CASSVVPGNYGYTF.

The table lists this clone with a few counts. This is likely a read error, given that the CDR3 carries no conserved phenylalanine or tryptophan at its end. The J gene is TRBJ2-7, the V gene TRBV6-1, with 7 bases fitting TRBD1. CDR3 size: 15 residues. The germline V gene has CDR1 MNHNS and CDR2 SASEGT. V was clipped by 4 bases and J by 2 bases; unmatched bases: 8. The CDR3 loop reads CASSVTGTETYEQYC. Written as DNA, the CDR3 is TGTGCCAGCAGTGTAACCGGGACAGAAACCTACGAGCAGTACTGC.

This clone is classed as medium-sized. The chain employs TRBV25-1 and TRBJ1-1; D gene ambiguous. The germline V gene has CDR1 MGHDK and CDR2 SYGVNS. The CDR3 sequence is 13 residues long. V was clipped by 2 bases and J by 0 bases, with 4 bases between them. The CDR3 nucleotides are TGTGCCAGCAGTGAAGGGATGAACACTGAAGCTTTCTTT. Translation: CASSEGMNTEAFF.

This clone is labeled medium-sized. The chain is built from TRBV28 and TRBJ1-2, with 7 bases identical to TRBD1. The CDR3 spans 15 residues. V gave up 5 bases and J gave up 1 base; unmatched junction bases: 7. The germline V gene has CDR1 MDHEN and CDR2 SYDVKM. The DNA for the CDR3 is TGTGCCAGCAGTCCGTCGACAGGGATTAACTATGGCTACACCTTC. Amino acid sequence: CASSPSTGINYGYTF.

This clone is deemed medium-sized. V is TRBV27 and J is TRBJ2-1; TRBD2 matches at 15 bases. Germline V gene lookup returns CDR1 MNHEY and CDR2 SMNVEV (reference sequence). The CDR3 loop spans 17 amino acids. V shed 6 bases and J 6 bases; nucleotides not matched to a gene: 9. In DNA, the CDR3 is TGTGCCAGCAGAAGTGGCGGGACTAGCGGGAGGAGCAATGAGCAGTTCTTC. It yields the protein CASRSGGTSGRSNEQFF.

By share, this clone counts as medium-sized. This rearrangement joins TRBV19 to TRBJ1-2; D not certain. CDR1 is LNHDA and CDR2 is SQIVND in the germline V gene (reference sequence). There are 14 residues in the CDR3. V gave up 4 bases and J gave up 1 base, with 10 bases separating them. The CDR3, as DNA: TGTGCCAGTAGTAATGCAGCGTTTAACTATGGCTACACCTTC. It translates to CASSNAAFNYGYTF.

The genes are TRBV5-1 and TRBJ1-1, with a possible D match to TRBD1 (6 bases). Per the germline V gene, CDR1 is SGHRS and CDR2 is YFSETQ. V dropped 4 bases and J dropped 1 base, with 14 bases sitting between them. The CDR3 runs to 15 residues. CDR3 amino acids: CASSPSGGGNTEAFF. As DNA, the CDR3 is TGCGCCAGCAGCCCGTCGGGAGGGGGGAACACTGAAGCTTTCTTT.

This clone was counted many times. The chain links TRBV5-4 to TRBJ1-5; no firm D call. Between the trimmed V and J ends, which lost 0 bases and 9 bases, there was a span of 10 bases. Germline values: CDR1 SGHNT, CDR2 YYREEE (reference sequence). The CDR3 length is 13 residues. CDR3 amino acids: CASSLGVDGPQHF. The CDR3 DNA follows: TGTGCCAGCAGCTTGGGGGTCGATGGGCCCCAGCATTTT.

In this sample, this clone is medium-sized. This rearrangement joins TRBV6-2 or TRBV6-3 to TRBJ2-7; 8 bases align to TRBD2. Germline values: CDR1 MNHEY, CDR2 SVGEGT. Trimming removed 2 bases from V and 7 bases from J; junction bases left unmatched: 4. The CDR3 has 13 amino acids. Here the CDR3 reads CASSYKRESEQYF. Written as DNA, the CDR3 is TGTGCCAGCAGTTACAAGCGGGAGTCAGAGCAGTACTTC.

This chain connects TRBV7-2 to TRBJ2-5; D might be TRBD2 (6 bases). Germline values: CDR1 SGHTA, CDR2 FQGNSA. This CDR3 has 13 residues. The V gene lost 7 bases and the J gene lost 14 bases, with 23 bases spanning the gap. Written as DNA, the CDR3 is TGTGCCAGCATCCCCTGGGGCGGGGAGACCCTTTACTTC. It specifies CASIPWGGETLYF.

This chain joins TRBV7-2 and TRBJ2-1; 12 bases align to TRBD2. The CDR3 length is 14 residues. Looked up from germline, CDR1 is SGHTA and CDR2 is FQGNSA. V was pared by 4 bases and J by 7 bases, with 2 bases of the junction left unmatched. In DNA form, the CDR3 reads TGTGCCAGCAGCTGGGGACTAGCGGGTAATGAGCAGTTCTTC. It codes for CASSWGLAGNEQFF. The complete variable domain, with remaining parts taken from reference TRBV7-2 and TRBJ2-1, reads GAGVSQSPSNKVTEKGKDVELRCDPISGHTALYWYRQSLGQGLEFLIYFQGNSAPDKSGLPSDRFSAERTGGSVSTLTIQRTQQEDSAVYLCASSWGLAGNEQFFGPGTRLTVL.

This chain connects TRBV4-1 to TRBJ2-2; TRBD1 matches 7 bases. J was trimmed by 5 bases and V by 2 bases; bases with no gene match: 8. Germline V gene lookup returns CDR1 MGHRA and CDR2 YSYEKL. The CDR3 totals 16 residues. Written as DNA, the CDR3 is TGCGCCAGCAGCCAATCTAAGGGGGCGCGAACCGGGGAGCTGTTTTTT. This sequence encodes CASSQSKGARTGELFF.

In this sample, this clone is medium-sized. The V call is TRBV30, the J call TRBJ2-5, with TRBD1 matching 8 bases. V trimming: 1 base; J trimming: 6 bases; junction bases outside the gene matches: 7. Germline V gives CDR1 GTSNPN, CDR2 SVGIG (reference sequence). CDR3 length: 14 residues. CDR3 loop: CAWSAPTGAQTQYF. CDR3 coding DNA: TGTGCCTGGAGTGCGCCGACAGGGGCTCAGACCCAGTACTTC.

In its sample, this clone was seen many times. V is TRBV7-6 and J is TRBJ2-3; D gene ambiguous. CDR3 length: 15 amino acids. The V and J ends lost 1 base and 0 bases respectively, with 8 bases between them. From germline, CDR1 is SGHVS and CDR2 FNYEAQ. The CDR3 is CASSLVHLSTDTQYF. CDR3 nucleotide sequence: TGTGCCAGCAGCTTAGTCCATTTGAGCACAGATACGCAGTATTTT.

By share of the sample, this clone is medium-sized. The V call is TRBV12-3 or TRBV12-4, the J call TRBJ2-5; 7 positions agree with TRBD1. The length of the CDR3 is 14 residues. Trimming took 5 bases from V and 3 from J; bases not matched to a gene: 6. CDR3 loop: CASSIPQGEETQYF. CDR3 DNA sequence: TGTGCCAGCAGTATTCCTCAGGGGGAAGAGACCCAGTACTTC.

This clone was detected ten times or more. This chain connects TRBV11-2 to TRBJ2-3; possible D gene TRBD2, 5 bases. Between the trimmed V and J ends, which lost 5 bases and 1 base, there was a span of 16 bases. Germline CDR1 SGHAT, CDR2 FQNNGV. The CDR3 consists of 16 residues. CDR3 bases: TGTGCCAGCAGCCCAGGTCAGGCGGGTGGCACAGATACGCAGTATTTT. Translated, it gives CASSPGQAGGTDTQYF.

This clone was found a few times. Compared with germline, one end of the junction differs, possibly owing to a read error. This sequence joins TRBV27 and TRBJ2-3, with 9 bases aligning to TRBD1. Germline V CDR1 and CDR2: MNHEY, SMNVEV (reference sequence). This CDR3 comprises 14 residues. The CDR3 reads CAISPQGARVAQYF. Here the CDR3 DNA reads TGTGCCATCAGTCCACAGGGGGCGCGGGTGGCGCAGTATTTT.

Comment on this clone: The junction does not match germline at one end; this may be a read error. The CDR3 DNA reads TGTGCCGGCAGGCAGAGAGTCGAGGGCCGGGAGCAGTTCTTC. It yields the protein CAGRQRVEGREQFF. V is TRBV2 and J is TRBJ2-1; D perhaps matches TRBD2 (5 bases). Germline V gene sequence: CDR1 SNHLY, CDR2 FYNNEI. The CDR3 has 14 residues.

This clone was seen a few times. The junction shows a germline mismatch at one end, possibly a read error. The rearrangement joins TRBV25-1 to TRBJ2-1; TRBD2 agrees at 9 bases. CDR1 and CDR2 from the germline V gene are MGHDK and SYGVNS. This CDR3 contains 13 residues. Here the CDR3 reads CASRTSGSNQQFF. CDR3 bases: TGTGCCAGCAGGACTAGCGGCAGCAATCAGCAGTTCTTC.

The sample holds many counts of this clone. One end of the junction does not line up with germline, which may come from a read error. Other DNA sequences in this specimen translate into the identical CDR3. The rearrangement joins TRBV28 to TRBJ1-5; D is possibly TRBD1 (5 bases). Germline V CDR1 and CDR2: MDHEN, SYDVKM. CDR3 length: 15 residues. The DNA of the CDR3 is TGTGCCAGCAGCCCCGGGGGAGGGATTACACAGCCCCAGCATTTC. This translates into CASSPGGGITQPQHF. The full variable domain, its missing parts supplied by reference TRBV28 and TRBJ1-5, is DVKVTQSSRYLVKRTGEKVFLECVQDMDHENMFWYRQDPGLGLRLIYFSYDVKMKEKGDIPEGYSVSREKKERFSLILESASTNQTSMYLCASSPGGGITQPQHFGDGTRLSIL.

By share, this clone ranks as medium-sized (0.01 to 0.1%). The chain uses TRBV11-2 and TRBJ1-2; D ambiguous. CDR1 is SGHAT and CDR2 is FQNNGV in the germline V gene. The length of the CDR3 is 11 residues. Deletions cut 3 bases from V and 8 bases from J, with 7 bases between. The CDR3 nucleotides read TGTGCCAGCAGCTTCGACGGGGGCTACACCTTC. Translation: CASSFDGGYTF.

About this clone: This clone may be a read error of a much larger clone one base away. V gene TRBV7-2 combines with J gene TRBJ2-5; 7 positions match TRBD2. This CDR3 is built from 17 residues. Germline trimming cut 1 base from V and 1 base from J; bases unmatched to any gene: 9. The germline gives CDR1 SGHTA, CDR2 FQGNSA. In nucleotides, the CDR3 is TGTGCCAGCAGCTTAGGGCTCTGTCGGGGGGTCCAAGAGACCCAGTACTTC. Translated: CASSLGLCRGVQETQYF.

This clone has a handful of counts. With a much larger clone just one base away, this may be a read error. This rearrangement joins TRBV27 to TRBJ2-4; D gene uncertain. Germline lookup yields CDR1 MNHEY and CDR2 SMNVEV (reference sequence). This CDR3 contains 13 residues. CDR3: CASRMMAKNIKYF. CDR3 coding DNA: TGTGCCAGCCGGATGATGGCCAAAAACATTAAGTACTTC.

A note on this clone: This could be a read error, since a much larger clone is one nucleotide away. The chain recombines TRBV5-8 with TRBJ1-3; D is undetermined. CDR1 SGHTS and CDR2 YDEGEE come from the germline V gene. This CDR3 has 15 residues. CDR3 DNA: TGTGTCAGCAGCTTTGAGGACGGGGTAGGAAACACCATATATTTT. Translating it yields CVSSFEDGVGNTIYF.